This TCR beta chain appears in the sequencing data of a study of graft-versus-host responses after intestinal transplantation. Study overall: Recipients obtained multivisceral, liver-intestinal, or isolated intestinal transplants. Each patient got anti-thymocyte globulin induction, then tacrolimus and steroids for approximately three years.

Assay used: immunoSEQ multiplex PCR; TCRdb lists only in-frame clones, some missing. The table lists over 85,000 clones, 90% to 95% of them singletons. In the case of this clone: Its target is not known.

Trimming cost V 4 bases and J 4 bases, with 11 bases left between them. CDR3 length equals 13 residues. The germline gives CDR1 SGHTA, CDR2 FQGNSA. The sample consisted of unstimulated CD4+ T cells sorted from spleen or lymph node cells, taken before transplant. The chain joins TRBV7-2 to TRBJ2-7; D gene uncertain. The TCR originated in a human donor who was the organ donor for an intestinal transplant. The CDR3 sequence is CASSSAVWYEQYF. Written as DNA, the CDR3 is TGTGCCAGCAGCTCCGCGGTTTGGTACGAGCAGTACTTC.